Listed here is a single T cell receptor beta chain. Libraries were prepared by immunoSEQ multiplex PCR; TCRdb keeps only in-frame clonotypes and omits some of them. The profile shows about 160,000 clones, 70% to 90% of them singletons. This CDR3 comprises 14 residues. Trimming took off 4 bases at V and 2 bases at J, with 12 bases between the two ends. Germline V CDR1 and CDR2: SGDLS, YYNGEE. These data belong to a study of control samples from healthy donors and cancer patients. This chain uses TRBV9 with TRBJ1-2; no clear D. The receptor was isolated from a man aged 25-40 years in good health. The sample comprised blood. The CDR3 region is CASSLGPQNYGYTF. CDR3 in DNA: TGTGCCAGCAGCTTAGGACCGCAAAACTATGGCTACACCTTC.